One sample yielded the 27 T cell receptor beta chains listed below, sequenced in a study of shared clonotypes between healthy human individuals. Data came from immunoSEQ multiplex PCR; TCRdb stores just in-frame clones and leaves some out. Among a few hundred thousand clones, 70% to 85% were seen once, and the ten largest hold about 12%. Sequenced: PBMCs. The receptors were gathered from a woman aged 40 to 55 in good health. Some clones in this sample may be carry-over from other donors' samples.

This chain connects TRBV5-1 to TRBJ2-3; 10 positions match TRBD2. The V segment lost 4 bases and the J segment 4 bases; nucleotides outside the gene matches: 9. Germline V lookup: CDR1 SGHRS, CDR2 YFSETQ. This CDR3 spans 16 amino acids. In DNA, the CDR3 is TGCGCCAGCAGCCCCGTAGCGGGAGGAAGATCAGATACGCAGTATTTT. Translating it yields CASSPVAGGRSDTQYF. Full variable domain (missing parts from reference TRBV5-1 and TRBJ2-3): KAGVTQTPRYLIKTRGQQVTLSCSPISGHRSVSWYQQTPGQGLQFLFEYFSETQRNKGNFPGRFSGRQFSNSRSEMNVSTLELGDSALYLCASSPVAGGRSDTQYFGPGTRLTVL.

V is TRBV6-1 and J is TRBJ2-7; D remains ambiguous. Trimming took 6 bases from V and 3 from J, leaving 6 bases between them. The CDR3 extends over 11 amino acids. Looked up from germline, CDR1 is MNHNS and CDR2 is SASEGT. The CDR3 sequence: CASRTVYEQYF. DNA of the CDR3: TGTGCCAGCAGGACTGTCTACGAGCAGTACTTC.

The chain has TRBV11-3 and TRBJ2-1, with 8 bases matching TRBD2. In germline, CDR1 is SGHNT, CDR2 YENEEA. CDR3 length: 14 amino acids. The junction had 6 bases not matched to a gene; V was cut back by 4 bases and J by 7 bases. Here the CDR3 reads CASSWSGSGNEQFF. The CDR3 bases are TGTGCCAGCAGCTGGAGCGGGAGTGGGAATGAGCAGTTCTTC.

The V and J genes are TRBV6-6 and TRBJ1-3; D might be TRBD1 (5 bases). This CDR3 is built from 15 residues. Trimming shortened V by 0 bases and J by 8 bases, and 14 bases separated the two germline ends. The germline gives CDR1 MNHNY, CDR2 SVGAGI (reference sequence). The CDR3 loop reads CASSYSPDISDTIYF. In DNA form, the CDR3 reads TGTGCCAGCAGTTACTCCCCGGACATTAGCGACACCATATATTTT.

This rearrangement joins TRBV19 to TRBJ1-1, with a weak D call TRBD1 (5 bases). The CDR3 spans 14 residues. The V gene lost 8 bases and the J gene lost 8 bases, with 21 bases spanning the gap. Germline CDR1 LNHDA, CDR2 SQIVND (reference sequence). As DNA, the CDR3 is TGTGCCAGTTCCAGGACACACGATCGACTCGAAGCTTTCTTT. It translates to CASSRTHDRLEAFF. Variable domain in full (rest from reference TRBV19 and TRBJ1-1): DGGITQSPKYLFRKEGQNVTLSCEQNLNHDAMYWYRQDPGQGLRLIYYSQIVNDFQKGDIAEGYSVSREKKESFPLTVTSAQKNPTAFYLCASSRTHDRLEAFFGQGTRLTVV.

Of note for this clone: This may arise from a read error, as a much more abundant clone is one base away. The gene calls are TRBV28 and TRBJ2-7, with 11 bases that match TRBD2. Germline V gene sequence: CDR1 MDHEN, CDR2 SYDVKM. The CDR3 contains 15 residues. CDR3 in DNA: TGTGCCAGCAGGCCGGTACTAGCGGGAGTCTACAAGCAGTACTTC. Translating it yields CASRPVLAGVYKQYF.

V gene TRBV19 combines with J gene TRBJ2-5, with 8 bases lining up with TRBD2. V shed 4 bases, J shed 4 bases, and the junction held 5 bases outside the gene matches. CDR1 and CDR2 from the germline V gene are LNHDA and SQIVND (reference sequence). This CDR3 has 14 amino acids. This chain's CDR3 is CASSKSGSRETQYF. DNA of the CDR3: TGTGCCAGTAGTAAAAGCGGGAGTCGAGAGACCCAGTACTTC.

CDR3 nucleotides: TGCGCCAGCAGTGAGCATCCGGGACAGATAAAAAACATTCAGTACTTC. Translated: CASSEHPGQIKNIQYF. The chain joins TRBV10-1 to TRBJ2-4, with TRBD1 matching over 7 bases. The germline V gene has CDR1 WNHNN and CDR2 SYGVQD (reference sequence). Trimming took 2 bases from V and 4 from J; bases not matched to a gene: 8. The length of the CDR3 is 16 residues.

The chain recombines TRBV6-5 with TRBJ2-7; possibly TRBD2 for D (6 bases). V lost 6 bases and J 2 bases, leaving 17 bases between the germline ends. This CDR3 is built from 15 residues. The germline V gene encodes CDR1 MNHEY and CDR2 SVGAGI. CDR3 residues: CASRKDRRDPYEQYF. The CDR3 DNA is TGTGCCAGCAGGAAGGATCGGCGGGATCCCTACGAGCAGTACTTC.

This chain uses TRBV30 with TRBJ2-2; D is unclear. CDR3 length: 16 residues. V lost 0 bases and J 4 bases, leaving 15 bases between the germline ends. Germline V CDR1 and CDR2: GTSNPN, SVGIG (reference sequence). CDR3 sequence (DNA): TGTGCCTGGAGTGTTAGATTAGACTCAAGCACCGGGGAGCTGTTTTTT. Protein sequence: CAWSVRLDSSTGELFF. Full variable domain (rest looked up from reference TRBV30 and TRBJ2-2): SQTIHQWPATLVQPVGSPLSLECTVEGTSNPNLYWYRQAAGRGLQLLFYSVGIGQISSEVPQNLSASRPQDRQFILSSKKLLLSDSGFYLCAWSVRLDSSTGELFFGEGSRLTVL.

The gene calls are TRBV7-8 and TRBJ1-1; the match to TRBD1 covers 7 bases. J gave up 7 bases and V 6 bases, and 8 bases lay outside the gene matches. From germline, CDR1 is SGHVS and CDR2 FQNEAQ. This CDR3 spans 13 amino acids. The CDR3 region has the DNA TGTGCCAGCAGGCCGGGACAGTGGAGTGAAGCTTTCTTT. Translated: CASRPGQWSEAFF.

The chain is built from TRBV2 and TRBJ2-7, with 9 nucleotides matching TRBD2. This CDR3 is 15 amino acids long. V dropped 5 bases and J dropped 2; count of bases not matched to a gene: 7. Germline loops: CDR1 SNHLY, CDR2 FYNNEI. The CDR3 protein is CASSPLTSGPYEQYF. DNA for the CDR3: TGTGCCAGCAGTCCTTTGACTAGCGGCCCCTACGAGCAGTACTTC.

This clone has only a few counts. The V gene is TRBV10-3, the J gene TRBJ2-6; tentatively, D is TRBD1 (5 bases). This CDR3 comprises 14 residues. Germline V gene data show CDR1 as ENHRY and CDR2 as SYGVKD. V was trimmed by 8 bases and J by 0 bases, leaving 8 bases between them. CDR3 in DNA: TGTGCCATCTCTCAGGGCTCTGGGGCCAACGTCCTGACTTTC. The encoded protein is CAISQGSGANVLTF.

This clone was observed a handful of times. The rearrangement joins TRBV2 to TRBJ2-7, with D maybe TRBD2 (6 bases). The CDR3 covers 15 residues. V lost 1 base and J 2 bases, leaving 12 bases between the germline ends. CDR1 and CDR2 from the germline V gene are SNHLY and FYNNEI. In nucleotides, the CDR3 is TGTGCCAGCAGTGAAGGTCGCGGGGAAACCTACGAGCAGTACTTC. It codes for CASSEGRGETYEQYF. Full variable domain (remainder filled in from reference TRBV2 and TRBJ2-7): EPEVTQTPSHQVTQMGQEVILRCVPISNHLYFYWYRQILGQKVEFLVSFYNNEISEKSEIFDDQFSVERPDGSNFTLKIRSTKLEDSAMYFCASSEGRGETYEQYFGPGTRLTVT.

This clone was observed a single time. Other DNA sequences in this specimen translate into the identical CDR3. The chain is built from TRBV2 and TRBJ2-2; D remains unclear. The V gene's germline CDR1 is SNHLY and CDR2 FYNNEI. The V end lost 6 bases, the J end lost 6 bases, and 5 bases lay between the germline ends. This CDR3 spans 11 amino acids. This chain's CDR3 is CASRYAGELFF. The CDR3 nucleotides read TGTGCCAGCAGGTACGCCGGGGAGCTGTTTTTT.

V usage is TRBV6-1 and J usage is TRBJ2-4; D may be TRBD2 (6 bases). In germline, CDR1 is MNHNS, CDR2 SASEGT. CDR3 length: 14 amino acids. Trimming removed 3 bases at V and 3 bases at J, with 9 bases between. For the CDR3, the DNA is TGTGCCAGCAGTGACAGGACTAACAAAAACATTCAGTACTTC. Residues: CASSDRTNKNIQYF.

CDR3 DNA: TGTGCCTGGAGTTCGAGGGCGGTACGTTCCGGAAAACTGTTTTTT. Translated, it gives CAWSSRAVRSGKLFF. The rearrangement joins TRBV30 to TRBJ1-4, with D unresolved. With 2 bases removed from V and 10 bases from J, the gap between germline ends came to 20 bases. The germline gives CDR1 GTSNPN, CDR2 SVGIG (reference sequence). The CDR3 has 15 residues.

The chain couples TRBV28 to TRBJ2-1, with D unresolved. The V gene's germline CDR1 is MDHEN and CDR2 SYDVKM. This CDR3 has 16 amino acids. V was trimmed by 6 bases and J by 3 bases, leaving 18 bases between them. The CDR3 here is CASSAHQEILYNEQFF. The CDR3 DNA reads TGTGCCAGCAGCGCACACCAGGAGATTCTCTACAATGAGCAGTTCTTC.

This sequence joins TRBV19 and TRBJ1-2; TRBD1 agrees at 9 bases. The CDR3 has 15 amino acids. V lost 1 base, J lost 6 bases, and 6 bases stayed unmatched. Germline loops: CDR1 LNHDA, CDR2 SQIVND (reference sequence). In DNA form, the CDR3 reads TGTGCCAGTAGTATAGTCCAAGACAGGGGGAATGGCTACACCTTC. Amino acids: CASSIVQDRGNGYTF.

This chain connects TRBV4-2 to TRBJ2-2; 7 bases map to TRBD1. Germline CDR1 reads LGHNA; CDR2 reads YNFKEQ. V was pared by 5 bases and J by 7 bases, with 10 bases of the junction left unmatched. This CDR3 is 15 amino acids long. The CDR3 DNA reads TGTGCCAGCAGCATACTAACCGGGACAGACGGGGAGCTGTTTTTT. This translates into CASSILTGTDGELFF.

V is TRBV28 and J is TRBJ1-1, with a weak D call TRBD1 (6 bases). Trimming pared 6 bases from V and 10 bases from J, leaving 18 bases between. Looked up from germline, CDR1 is MDHEN and CDR2 is SYDVKM. This CDR3 contains 13 residues. The DNA of the CDR3 is TGTGCCAGCAGCCCCCCCGGACAGCGAGGAGCTTTCTTT. It encodes CASSPPGQRGAFF. Together with reference TRBV28 and TRBJ1-1, the CDR3 gives the full variable domain: DVKVTQSSRYLVKRTGEKVFLECVQDMDHENMFWYRQDPGLGLRLIYFSYDVKMKEKGDIPEGYSVSREKKERFSLILESASTNQTSMYLCASSPPGQRGAFFGQGTRLTVV.

The rearrangement links TRBV19 to TRBJ1-1, with 9 bases aligning to TRBD1. This CDR3 spans 13 amino acids. V shed 7 bases, J shed 7 bases, and the junction held 7 bases outside the gene matches. Germline CDR1 LNHDA, CDR2 SQIVND (reference sequence). CDR3 sequence (DNA): TGTGCCAGTAAGCGGACAGGGGAGGATGAAGCTTTCTTT. It encodes CASKRTGEDEAFF.

As for this clone: This may stem from a read error, because a much larger clone lies one nucleotide away. The CDR3 nucleotides are TGTGCCAGCAGTGGGACTAGCGGCTACGAGCAGTACTTC. It translates to CASSGTSGYEQYF. This chain uses TRBV7-2 with TRBJ2-5; 11 bases agree with TRBD2. The J call may be in error: the DNA end matches TRBJ2-7 better. The CDR3 is 13 amino acids. The germline V gene has CDR1 SGHTA and CDR2 FQGNSA.

V and J are TRBV2 and TRBJ2-1, with D unclear. Germline CDR1 SNHLY, CDR2 FYNNEI. Trimming left V 7 bases short and J 4 bases short, with 8 bases between. The CDR3 extends over 12 amino acids. The CDR3 bases are TGTGCCAGCAAAATAGGATACAATGAGCAGTTCTTC. As protein: CASKIGYNEQFF.

This clone was seen just once. V usage is TRBV5-1 and J usage is TRBJ2-3; D is perhaps TRBD2 (6 bases). Germline V gives CDR1 SGHRS, CDR2 YFSETQ. CDR3 size: 16 residues. The V gene lost 2 bases and the J gene lost 0 bases, with 13 bases spanning the gap. The CDR3 DNA is TGCGCCAGCAGCTTTAATCCGGGAGAGAGCACAGATACGCAGTATTTT. This translates into CASSFNPGESTDTQYF. Full variable domain (remainder filled in from reference TRBV5-1 and TRBJ2-3): KAGVTQTPRYLIKTRGQQVTLSCSPISGHRSVSWYQQTPGQGLQFLFEYFSETQRNKGNFPGRFSGRQFSNSRSEMNVSTLELGDSALYLCASSFNPGESTDTQYFGPGTRLTVL.

In its sample, this clone was seen a few times. This chain connects TRBV9 to TRBJ2-3; 9 nucleotides match TRBD1. Germline trimming cut 0 bases from V and 5 bases from J; bases unmatched to any gene: 4. Germline V gives CDR1 SGDLS, CDR2 YYNGEE. The CDR3 has 15 amino acids. The CDR3: CASSVGQGVGDTQYF. DNA of the CDR3: TGTGCCAGCAGCGTAGGACAGGGGGTTGGAGATACGCAGTATTTT.

The V call is TRBV28, the J call TRBJ1-5; no firm D call. Germline V gene data show CDR1 as MDHEN and CDR2 as SYDVKM. The CDR3 length is 15 residues. The ends were cut back, 2 bases at V and 1 base at J, with 9 bases in the middle. The CDR3 loop is CASSLAGNSNQPQHF. CDR3 DNA: TGTGCCAGCAGTTTAGCGGGGAACAGCAATCAGCCCCAGCATTTT.